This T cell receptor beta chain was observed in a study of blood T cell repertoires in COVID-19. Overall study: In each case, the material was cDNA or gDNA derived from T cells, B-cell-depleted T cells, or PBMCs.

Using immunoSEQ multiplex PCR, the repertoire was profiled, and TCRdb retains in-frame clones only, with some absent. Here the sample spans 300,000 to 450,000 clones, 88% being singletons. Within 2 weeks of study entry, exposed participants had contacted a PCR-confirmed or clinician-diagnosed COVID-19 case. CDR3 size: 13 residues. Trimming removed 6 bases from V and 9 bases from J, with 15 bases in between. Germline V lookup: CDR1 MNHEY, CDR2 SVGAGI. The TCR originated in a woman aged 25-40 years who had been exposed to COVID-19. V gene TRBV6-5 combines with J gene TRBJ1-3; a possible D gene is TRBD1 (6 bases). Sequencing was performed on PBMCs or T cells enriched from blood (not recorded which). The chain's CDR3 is CASRLGQWGTIYF. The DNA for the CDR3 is TGTGCCAGCAGACTCGGACAGTGGGGCACCATATATTTT.